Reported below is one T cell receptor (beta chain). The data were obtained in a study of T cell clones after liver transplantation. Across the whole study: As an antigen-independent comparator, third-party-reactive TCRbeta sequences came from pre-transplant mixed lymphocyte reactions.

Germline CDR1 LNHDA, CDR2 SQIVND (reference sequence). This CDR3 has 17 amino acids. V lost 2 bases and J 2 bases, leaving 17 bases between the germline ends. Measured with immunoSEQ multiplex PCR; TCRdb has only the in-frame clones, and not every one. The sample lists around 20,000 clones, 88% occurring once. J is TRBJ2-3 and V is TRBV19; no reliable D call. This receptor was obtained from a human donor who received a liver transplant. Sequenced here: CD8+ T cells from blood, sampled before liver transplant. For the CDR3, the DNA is TGTGCCAGTAGTATACGGTTGTCATCCACTAACACAGATACGCAGTATTTT. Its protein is CASSIRLSSTNTDTQYF. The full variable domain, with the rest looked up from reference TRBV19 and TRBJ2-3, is DGGITQSPKYLFRKEGQNVTLSCEQNLNHDAMYWYRQDPGQGLRLIYYSQIVNDFQKGDIAEGYSVSREKKESFPLTVTSAQKNPTAFYLCASSIRLSSTNTDTQYFGPGTRLTVL.